This passage covers 7 T cell receptor beta chains from one sample sequenced in a study of regulatory T cells in long-lasting Graves disease. Stated time point: newly diagnosed GD, antithyroid drugs for less than 3 months. PBMC-derived RNA was used for the TCR library. Combining iRepertoire HTBI primers with Arm-PCR of CDR3 regions, the authors built TCR beta libraries. MiXCR, run by TCRdb on the multiplex PCR reads, gives a single entry per CDR3 protein. Here the sample spans 350,000 to 550,000 distinct CDR3 sequences, more than 12% being singletons. This sample was also put to use in a study of T cells in Graves' hyperthyroidism and ophthalmopathy.

This sample comprised peripheral blood mononuclear cells (PBMCs), obtained at new diagnosis, from a patient treated with antithyroid drugs. The receptors come from a woman aged 25 to 39 with Graves disease.

This clonotype was seen ten or more times. The chain combines TRBV27 with TRBJ1-2, with TRBD1 identical over 10 bases. This CDR3 comprises 14 residues. Germline lookup yields CDR1 MNHEY and CDR2 SMNVEV (reference sequence). Trimming at V came to 0 bases and at J to 8 bases, leaving 3 bases not matched to a gene. The CDR3 nucleotides read TGTGCCAGCAGTTTATCGGGACAGGGGAGAGGCTACACCTTC. Protein product: CASSLSGQGRGYTF.

In its sample, this clonotype was seen many times. The chain links TRBV7-9 to TRBJ2-1; D remains ambiguous. V was clipped by 11 bases and J by 5 bases, with 4 bases between them. This CDR3 spans 9 amino acids. Germline values: CDR1 SEHNR, CDR2 FQNEAQ (reference sequence). The CDR3 protein is CAVNNEQFF. CDR3 coding DNA: TGTGCCGTTAACAATGAGCAGTTCTTC.

This clonotype was observed a handful of times. The V and J genes are TRBV24-1 and TRBJ2-1; 12 bases align to TRBD1. The J segment lost 8 bases and the V segment lost 3 bases, leaving 4 bases of the junction unmatched. Germline V gives CDR1 KGHDR, CDR2 SFDVKD. There are 15 residues in the CDR3. The CDR3: CATSDPGTGGHEQFF. Here the CDR3 DNA reads TGTGCCACCAGTGATCCAGGGACAGGGGGCCATGAGCAGTTCTTC.

This clonotype turned up a few times. The V gene is TRBV6-1, the J gene TRBJ1-5; 7 nucleotides align to TRBD1. After removal of 7 bases from V and 2 bases from J, the junction contained 20 bases not matched to a gene. Germline loops: CDR1 MNHNS, CDR2 SASEGT. This CDR3 region has 19 residues. CDR3: CASISTSGTALGGNQPQHF. CDR3 in DNA: TGTGCCAGCATTTCCACCTCCGGGACAGCTCTGGGGGGCAATCAGCCCCAGCATTTT.

Ten or more counts support this clonotype. The rearrangement links TRBV29-1 to TRBJ2-7, with 10 bases aligning to TRBD2. This CDR3 region has 17 residues. The ends lost 2 bases at V and 0 bases at J; junction bases unmatched: 10. Germline-derived CDR1 and CDR2 are SQVTM and ANQGSEA. CDR3 in amino acids: CSVERDGASGSSYEQYF. CDR3 in DNA: TGCAGCGTTGAAAGGGATGGGGCTAGCGGGAGCTCCTACGAGCAGTACTTC.

This clonotype came up many times. This rearrangement joins TRBV18 to TRBJ1-5; the match to TRBD1 covers 7 bases. This CDR3 comprises 14 residues. The junction had 10 bases not matched to a gene; V was cut back by 8 bases and J by 6 bases. Germline CDR1 and CDR2: KGHSH and LQKENI. CDR3: CASSRQGSGQPQHF. Written as DNA, the CDR3 is TGTGCCAGCAGCAGACAGGGATCGGGTCAGCCCCAGCATTTT.

This clonotype has ten or more counts. The junction and the germline gene differ at one end; a read error may be behind it. The chain is built from TRBV5-1 and TRBJ2-3; TRBD2 agrees at 7 bases. The CDR3 covers 15 residues. From germline, CDR1 is SGHRS and CDR2 YFSETQ. The CDR3 nucleotides read TGCGCTAGCAGCTTGTCGGGAGGTGGATCAGATACGCAGTATTTT. This codes for CASSLSGGGSDTQYF.